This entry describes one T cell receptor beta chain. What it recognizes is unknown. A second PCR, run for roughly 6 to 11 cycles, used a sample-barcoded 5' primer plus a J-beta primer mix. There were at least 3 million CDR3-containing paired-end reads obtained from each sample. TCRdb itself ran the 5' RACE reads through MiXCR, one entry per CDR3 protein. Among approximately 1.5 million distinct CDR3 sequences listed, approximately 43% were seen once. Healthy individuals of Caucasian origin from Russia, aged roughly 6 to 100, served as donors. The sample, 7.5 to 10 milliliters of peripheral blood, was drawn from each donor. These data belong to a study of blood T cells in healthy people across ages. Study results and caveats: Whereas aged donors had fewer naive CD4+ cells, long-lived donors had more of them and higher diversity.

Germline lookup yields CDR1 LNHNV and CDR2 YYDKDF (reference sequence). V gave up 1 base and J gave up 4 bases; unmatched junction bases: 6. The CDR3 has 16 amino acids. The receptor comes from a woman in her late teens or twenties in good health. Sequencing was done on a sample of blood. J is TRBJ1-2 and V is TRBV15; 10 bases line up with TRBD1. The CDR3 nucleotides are TGTGCCACCAGCAGAGGTGACAGGGGGCTAATCTATGGCTACACCTTC. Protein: CATSRGDRGLIYGYTF.